This record looks at one T cell receptor (beta chain) sequence and its context. Its cognate antigen is unknown. These data originate in a study of T-cell reconstitution after alpha-beta-depleted transplantation in children. Library preparation (for TCRbeta) was performed with unique molecular identifiers. TCRdb processed the PCR reads anew with MiXCR; each CDR3 protein has one entry. The data contain 450,000 to 550,000 distinct CDR3 sequences, more than 9.5% of them seen just once; the ten biggest clones take up around 15%. The CDR3 runs to 17 residues. The V and J ends lost 9 bases and 1 base, in that order; junction bases with no gene match: 14. Germline CDR1 MNHNS, CDR2 SASEGT. Regarding the study as a whole: Alpha-beta T cells present about two months after transplant were reported to originate from several hundred expanded graft clones. Surviving recipient T cells and thymic progenitors accounted for the high day-60 TCRbeta diversity observed in some patients.

The chain is built from TRBV6-1 and TRBJ2-3; 9 bases are shared with TRBD2. Sequencing was performed on PBMCs, mostly from graft donor cells, taken 180 days after TCRalphabeta/CD19-depleted stem cell transplant. The receptor comes from a female patient under 10 years old who had a stem cell transplant for aplastic anemia, so the T cells may come from the graft donor. The CDR3 spells CASSAREREVGTDTQYF. CDR3 bases: TGTGCCAGTTCTGCCAGGGAGCGGGAGGTCGGCACAGATACGCAGTATTTT.